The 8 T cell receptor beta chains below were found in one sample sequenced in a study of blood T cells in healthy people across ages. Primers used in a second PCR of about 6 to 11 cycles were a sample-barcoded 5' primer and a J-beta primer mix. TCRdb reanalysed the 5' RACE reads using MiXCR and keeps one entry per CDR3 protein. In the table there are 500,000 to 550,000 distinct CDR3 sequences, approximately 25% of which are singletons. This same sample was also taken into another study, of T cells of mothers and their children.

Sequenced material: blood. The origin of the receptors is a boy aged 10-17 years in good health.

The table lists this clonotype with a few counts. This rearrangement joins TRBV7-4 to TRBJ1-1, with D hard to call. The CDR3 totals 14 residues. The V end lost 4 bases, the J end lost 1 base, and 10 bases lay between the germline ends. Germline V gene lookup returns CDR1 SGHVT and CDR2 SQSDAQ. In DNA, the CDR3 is TGTGCCAGCAGCTCCCCGTGCCGGAACACTGAAGCTTTCTTT. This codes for CASSSPCRNTEAFF.

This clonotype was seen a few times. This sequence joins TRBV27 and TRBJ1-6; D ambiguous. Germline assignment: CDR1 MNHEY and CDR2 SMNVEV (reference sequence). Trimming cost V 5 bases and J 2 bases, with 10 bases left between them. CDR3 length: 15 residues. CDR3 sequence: CASSPPAAYNSPLHF. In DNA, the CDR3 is TGTGCCAGCAGTCCGCCGGCCGCCTATAATTCACCCCTCCACTTT.

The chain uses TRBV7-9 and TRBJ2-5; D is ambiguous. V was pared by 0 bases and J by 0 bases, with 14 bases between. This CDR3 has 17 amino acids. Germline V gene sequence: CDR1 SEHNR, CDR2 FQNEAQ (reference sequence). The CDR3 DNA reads TGTGCCAGCAGCTTAGCGGGCCGGACGCTGTACCAAGAGACCCAGTACTTC. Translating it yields CASSLAGRTLYQETQYF.

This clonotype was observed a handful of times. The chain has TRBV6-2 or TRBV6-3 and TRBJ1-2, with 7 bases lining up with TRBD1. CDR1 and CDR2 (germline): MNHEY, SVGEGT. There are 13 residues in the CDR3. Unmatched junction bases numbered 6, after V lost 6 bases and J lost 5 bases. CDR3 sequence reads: CASRPSGQYGYTF. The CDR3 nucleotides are TGTGCCAGCAGACCGTCGGGACAGTATGGCTACACCTTC.

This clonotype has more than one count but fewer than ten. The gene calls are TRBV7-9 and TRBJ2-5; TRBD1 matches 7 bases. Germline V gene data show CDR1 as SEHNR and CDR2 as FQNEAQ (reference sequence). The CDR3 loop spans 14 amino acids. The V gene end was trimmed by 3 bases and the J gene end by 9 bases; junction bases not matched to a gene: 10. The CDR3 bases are TGTGCCAGCAGCTTGGTAGGGGGCCGGGTGGCCCAGTACTTC. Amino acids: CASSLVGGRVAQYF.

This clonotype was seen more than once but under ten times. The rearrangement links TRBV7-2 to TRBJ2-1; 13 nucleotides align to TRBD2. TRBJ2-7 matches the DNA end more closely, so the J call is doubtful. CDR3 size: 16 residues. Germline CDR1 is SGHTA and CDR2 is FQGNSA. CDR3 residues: CASSQFPGLAGHEQYF. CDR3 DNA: TGTGCCAGCAGCCAATTTCCGGGACTAGCGGGGCACGAGCAGTACTTC.

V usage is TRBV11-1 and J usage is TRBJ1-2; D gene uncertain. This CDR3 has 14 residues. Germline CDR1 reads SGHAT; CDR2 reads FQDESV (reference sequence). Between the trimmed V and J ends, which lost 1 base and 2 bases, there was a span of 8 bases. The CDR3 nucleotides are TGTGCCAGCAGCTTAGACGGAGTAAACTATGGCTACACCTTC. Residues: CASSLDGVNYGYTF.

DNA of the CDR3: TGTGCCAGCAGCTTAGGTGACAGGGGGTCCACAGATACGCAGTATTTT. It is translated as CASSLGDRGSTDTQYF. V usage is TRBV7-2 and J usage is TRBJ2-3; TRBD1 matches 9 bases. CDR3 length: 16 residues. Germline V lookup: CDR1 SGHTA, CDR2 FQGNSA. V trimming: 1 base; J trimming: 2 bases; junction bases outside the gene matches: 4.